This entry describes one T cell receptor (beta chain). These data come from a study of cytomegalovirus exposure and HLA in healthy donors. Germline CDR1 reads MNHEY; CDR2 reads SMNVEV (reference sequence). This CDR3 is built from 14 residues. V gave up 4 bases and J gave up 9 bases, with 13 bases separating them. 60 Vbeta and 13 Jbeta primers were used in PCR. Clones were read by immunoSEQ multiplex PCR, and TCRdb kept only the in-frame ones, dropping some. The top ten hold about 3% of the sample, which has about 150,000 clones, 76% seen once. The TCR sequence derives from a male donor in good health and CMV-seronegative. This rearrangement joins TRBV27 to TRBJ1-6; D is possibly TRBD1 (5 bases). The specimen sequenced was PBMCs. CDR3: CASSWGPEGSPLHF. DNA for the CDR3: TGTGCCAGCAGTTGGGGACCGGAGGGTTCACCCCTCCACTTT.